The 22 T cell receptor beta chains given below trace back to one sample, sequenced in a study of CD8+ T cells in alopecia areata. Once RNA had been extracted, it was reverse transcribed into cDNA to act as the sequencing template. Libraries were prepared by immunoSEQ multiplex PCR; TCRdb keeps only in-frame clonotypes and omits some of them. The sample includes roughly 60,000 clones, roughly 46% of them seen just once. Sequenced sample: NKG2D-low CD8+ T cells sorted from blood. The source of these receptors is a human donor with alopecia areata.

The chain is built from TRBV11-2 and TRBJ2-1; D ambiguous. Germline CDR1 reads SGHAT; CDR2 reads FQNNGV. This CDR3 has 12 residues. V lost 4 bases to trimming and J lost 6 bases, with 7 bases between them. The CDR3 region has the DNA TGTGCCAGCAGCTCCCTGGTCAATGAGCAGTTCTTC. Translating gives CASSSLVNEQFF.

V and J are TRBV6-1 and TRBJ1-1; 8 bases fit TRBD1. The germline CDR1 and CDR2 sequences are MNHNS and SASEGT. Germline trimming cut 3 bases from V and 3 bases from J; bases unmatched to any gene: 9. The CDR3 extends over 16 amino acids. DNA of the CDR3: TGTGCCAGCAGTGAGTTCCCTCCGACAGGGGACACTGAAGCTTTCTTT. This translates into CASSEFPPTGDTEAFF.

On this clone: Compared with germline, one end of the junction differs, possibly owing to a read error. CDR3 residues: CASSYSMGGSF. The CDR3 nucleotides are TGTGCCAGCAGTTATTCAATGGGCGGGAGCTTC. This chain connects TRBV6-9 to TRBJ2-7; 7 bases are shared with TRBD2. This CDR3 region has 11 residues. CDR1 and CDR2 from the germline V gene are MNHGY and SVAAGI.

The table lists this clone with a few counts. The rearrangement links TRBV29-1 to TRBJ2-1; perhaps D is TRBD1 or TRBD2 (5 bases each). The V gene lost 8 bases and the J gene lost 10 bases, with 9 bases spanning the gap. The CDR3 totals 9 residues. Germline lookup yields CDR1 SQVTM and CDR2 ANQGSEA. This chain's CDR3 is CSTGREQFF. CDR3 sequence (DNA): TGCAGCACGGGACGCGAGCAGTTCTTC.

This clone appeared a few times. The chain couples TRBV7-2 to TRBJ2-1; the D is unclear. V dropped 2 bases and J dropped 4 bases, with 3 bases sitting between them. CDR3 length equals 12 residues. The germline V gene encodes CDR1 SGHTA and CDR2 FQGNSA. The DNA of the CDR3 is TGTGCCAGCAGCTTAAGGTACAATGAGCAGTTCTTC. Residues: CASSLRYNEQFF.

The chain employs TRBV27 and TRBJ2-7, with 12 positions matching TRBD2. The germline V gene has CDR1 MNHEY and CDR2 SMNVEV (reference sequence). This CDR3 has 15 residues. V was clipped by 0 bases and J by 4 bases; unmatched bases: 1. CDR3 in DNA: TGTGCCAGCAGTTTATCGCTAGCGGGAGGGTACGAGCAGTACTTC. It yields the protein CASSLSLAGGYEQYF.

The chain has TRBV9 and TRBJ2-7; D uncertain. Per germline, CDR1 SGDLS and CDR2 YYNGEE. V was shortened by 0 bases and J by 7 bases, with 8 bases between the two germline ends. CDR3 length: 12 amino acids. The CDR3: CASSVGTQEQYF. In nucleotides, the CDR3 is TGTGCCAGCAGCGTAGGGACGCAAGAGCAGTACTTC.

The rearrangement uses TRBV5-1 and TRBJ2-1, with unresolved D. The CDR3 length is 11 residues. V was trimmed by 1 base and J by 8 bases, leaving 4 bases between them. Germline V lookup: CDR1 SGHRS, CDR2 YFSETQ. The CDR3 DNA sequence: TGCGCCAGCAGCTTGAATGATGAGCAGTTCTTC. Protein sequence: CASSLNDEQFF.

The chain joins TRBV9 to TRBJ2-3; D perhaps matches TRBD2 (6 bases). CDR3 size: 16 residues. Germline CDR1 and CDR2: SGDLS and YYNGEE. V was cut by 4 bases and J by 2 bases, with 17 bases left in between. CDR3 coding DNA: TGTGCCAGCAGCTCAGAGGGTAGCGGTTACACAGATACGCAGTATTTT. Translation gives CASSSEGSGYTDTQYF.

This clone was counted at least ten times. The chain joins TRBV7-9 to TRBJ1-1; D is undetermined. CDR1 is SEHNR and CDR2 is FQNEAQ in the germline V gene (reference sequence). The V end was cut by 5 bases, the J end by 3 bases, with 10 bases between. The length of the CDR3 is 13 residues. The CDR3 reads CASSRALHTEAFF. Here the CDR3 DNA reads TGTGCCAGCAGCAGGGCTCTCCACACTGAAGCTTTCTTT.

The chain carries TRBV18 and TRBJ2-5; possibly TRBD1 or TRBD2 for D (5 bases each). CDR3 size: 14 residues. Trimming removed 3 bases from V and 1 base from J, with 9 bases in between. The germline CDR1 and CDR2 sequences are KGHSH and LQKENI. The CDR3 sequence is CASSPGRTQETQYF. In nucleotides, the CDR3 is TGTGCCAGCTCACCGGGACGGACCCAAGAGACCCAGTACTTC.

The chain couples TRBV27 to TRBJ2-7, with no clear D. The germline V gene has CDR1 MNHEY and CDR2 SMNVEV (reference sequence). The V end was cut by 2 bases, the J end by 0 bases, with 5 bases between. There are 13 residues in the CDR3. As DNA, the CDR3 is TGTGCCAGCAGTTTAAGGGCCTCCTACGAGCAGTACTTC. It encodes CASSLRASYEQYF.

This clone was detected a few times. This sequence joins TRBV7-9 and TRBJ2-1; 7 nucleotides align to TRBD1. After removal of 3 bases from V and 11 bases from J, the junction contained 10 bases not matched to a gene. CDR3 length: 14 amino acids. The V gene's germline CDR1 is SEHNR and CDR2 FQNEAQ (reference sequence). The CDR3 here is CASSLNIGDRKQFF. The CDR3 coding sequence is TGTGCCAGCAGCTTGAACATCGGGGACAGAAAGCAGTTCTTC.

The chain is built from TRBV19 and TRBJ2-1; D not certain. Germline V gene sequence: CDR1 LNHDA, CDR2 SQIVND (reference sequence). The CDR3 length is 13 residues. Trimming took 2 bases from V and 2 from J, leaving 4 bases between them. CDR3 nucleotides: TGTGCCAGTAGTATATTAGCCTACAATGAGCAGTTCTTC. Translated, it gives CASSILAYNEQFF.

This chain connects TRBV13 to TRBJ1-1; 12 positions agree with TRBD1. Germline V gene lookup returns CDR1 PRHDT and CDR2 FYEKMQ (reference sequence). Losses at the gene ends were 6 bases for V and 5 bases for J; bases not matched to a gene: 4. The CDR3 covers 14 residues. CDR3 coding DNA: TGTGCCAGCAGGGGACAGGGGGCGAGGACTGAAGCTTTCTTT. It translates to CASRGQGARTEAFF. Based on the CDR3 plus reference TRBV13 and TRBJ1-1, the full variable domain is AAGVIQSPRHLIKEKRETATLKCYPIPRHDTVYWYQQGPGQDPQFLISFYEKMQSDKGSIPDRFSAQQFSDYHSELNMSSLELGDSALYFCASRGQGARTEAFFGQGTRLTVV.

This clone has a handful of counts. This sample includes further DNA sequences coding for the same CDR3. The CDR3 DNA is TGTGCCAGCAGCCTTACAGATACGCAGTATTTT. Its translation is CASSLTDTQYF. The chain joins TRBV7-9 to TRBJ2-3; D ambiguous. CDR1 is SEHNR and CDR2 is FQNEAQ in the germline V gene (reference sequence). The CDR3 loop spans 11 amino acids. With 5 bases removed from V and 3 bases from J, the gap between germline ends came to 3 bases.

This clone is a singleton in its sample. This chain uses TRBV6-5 with TRBJ1-6; D is undetermined. V was shortened by 7 bases and J by 10 bases, with 14 bases between the two germline ends. CDR3 length: 13 residues. Germline V gives CDR1 MNHEY, CDR2 SVGAGI. CDR3 nucleotide sequence: TGTGCCAGCACCAGGATCCCCTGGTCACCCCTCCACTTT. It specifies CASTRIPWSPLHF.

The rearrangement links TRBV7-6 to TRBJ2-2; no definite D call. The CDR3 sequence is 16 residues long. The germline V and J ends were trimmed by 2 bases and 1 base, with 11 bases remaining between them. From germline, CDR1 is SGHVS and CDR2 FNYEAQ. CDR3 in amino acids: CASSLYRKQNTGELFF. The CDR3 nucleotides are TGTGCCAGCAGCTTATATCGGAAGCAGAACACCGGGGAGCTGTTTTTT.

This rearrangement joins TRBV5-6 to TRBJ1-3; D is ambiguous. Per germline, CDR1 SGHDT and CDR2 YYEEEE. The V gene lost 0 bases and the J gene lost 6 bases, with 13 bases spanning the gap. The CDR3 covers 15 residues. CDR3 coding DNA: TGTGCCAGCAGCTTGGGAGCCAGAACCACAAACACCATATATTTT. Translation: CASSLGARTTNTIYF.

This clone was seen ten or more times. The chain recombines TRBV6-4 with TRBJ1-1; D is undetermined. The CDR3 contains 14 residues. V shed 6 bases and J shed 0 bases, with 11 bases lying between them. The germline gives CDR1 MRHNA, CDR2 SNTAGT. CDR3 in amino acids: CASSTTELNTEAFF. The CDR3 DNA reads TGTGCCAGCAGCACTACAGAGTTGAACACTGAAGCTTTCTTT.

A few counts support this clone. This chain joins TRBV4-3 and TRBJ1-4; D perhaps matches TRBD1 (5 bases). This CDR3 contains 19 residues. The germline gives CDR1 LGHNA, CDR2 YSLEER. Trimming took off 1 base at V and 0 bases at J, with 18 bases between the two ends. CDR3 residues: CASSQAAGPAVSTNEKLFF. CDR3 sequence (DNA): TGCGCCAGCAGCCAAGCAGCAGGGCCGGCAGTTTCAACTAATGAAAAACTGTTTTTT.

This clone was recorded a few times. The rearrangement uses TRBV29-1 and TRBJ2-2; D may be TRBD2 (5 bases). V gave up 3 bases and J gave up 4 bases, with 6 bases separating them. Looked up from germline, CDR1 is SQVTM and CDR2 is ANQGSEA. This CDR3 has 12 amino acids. The CDR3 coding sequence is TGCAGCGTTGATCGGGGCACCGGGGAGCTGTTTTTT. It yields the protein CSVDRGTGELFF.